The TCR beta chain under discussion was sequenced for a study of early T cells in non-severe SARS-CoV-2 infection (dated by TCRdb to the early 2020s). About the study as a whole: Because TCR sequencing relied on bulk RNA taken from unsorted whole blood, pairing of alpha and beta chains was not possible.

Set within a cohort of healthcare workers in London, UK, this nested case-control study involved weekly PCR testing of nasopharyngeal swabs along with blood sampling. Healthcare workers were recruited during the week of the UK lockdown, between 23 and 31 March 2020, and followed weekly for up to 16 weeks. Broader findings and caveats from the paper: VDJdb matching was skewed toward anti-spike CD8 responses and likely underestimated virus-specific expansions, missing private and CD4 specificities.

Library creation used 5' RACE. For sequencing, a NextSeq 500 was employed. Unique molecular identifiers were attached to individual cDNA molecules in the TCR library protocol so that sequencing error and PCR bias could be corrected. Both TCR alpha and beta chains were sequenced, and tight co-correlation was observed between alpha and beta sequence abundances in each sample. On the study's bioinformatics: V gene, J gene and CDR3 annotation of TCR sequences was performed with Decombinator V4. TCRs were defined as expanded if a significant change between any two time points was detected under a Poisson model with p below 0.0001. TCR abundances were normalised to the total number of TCRs sequenced per sample and were expressed as counts per million. TRAV1-2 paired with TRAJ12, TRAJ20 or TRAJ33 defined MAIT TCRs, while TRAV10 paired with TRAJ18 defined iNKT TCRs. VDJdb, accessed on 1 November 2021, was searched for TCRs annotated for CMV, EBV and SARS-CoV-2, and TCRs annotated for more than one antigen were excluded. The public sequencing data were trimmed at Q25 with fastp and processed into clonotypes with MiXCR by TCRdb, which kept only in-frame beta chains. One record per CDR3 amino acid sequence lists the most common genes and DNA. TCRdb's processing, not the study's, gives the V and J calls here. This sample lists around 50,000 distinct CDR3 sequences; around 10% were detected once. Clones ranked in the top ten supply about 8% of the sample.

This clonotype was seen repeatedly, ten times or more. What this receptor recognizes is not known. Base qualities were left out, and no much larger clone turns up one base away. Counted from cysteine to phenylalanine, this CDR3 has 15 amino acids. Here the CDR3 DNA is all that survives: 45 bases in frame from base 1. CDR1 and CDR2, looked up from the germline V gene (reference sequence), are LNHDA and SQIVND. Between the V and J ends, shortened by 8 bases and 4 bases respectively, the junction contains 18 bases. The source is an adult who was a healthcare worker with PCR-confirmed SARS-CoV-2 infection or an uninfected control (not recorded which). Specimen: whole blood. Recombination connected TRBV19 to TRBJ2-1; the D gene could be either TRBD1 or TRBD2, each agreeing at 6 bases. CDR3 reads: CASGLREGGYNEQFF. Read as DNA, the sequence is TGTGCCAGTGGATTACGAGAAGGGGGGTACAATGAGCAGTTCTTC.